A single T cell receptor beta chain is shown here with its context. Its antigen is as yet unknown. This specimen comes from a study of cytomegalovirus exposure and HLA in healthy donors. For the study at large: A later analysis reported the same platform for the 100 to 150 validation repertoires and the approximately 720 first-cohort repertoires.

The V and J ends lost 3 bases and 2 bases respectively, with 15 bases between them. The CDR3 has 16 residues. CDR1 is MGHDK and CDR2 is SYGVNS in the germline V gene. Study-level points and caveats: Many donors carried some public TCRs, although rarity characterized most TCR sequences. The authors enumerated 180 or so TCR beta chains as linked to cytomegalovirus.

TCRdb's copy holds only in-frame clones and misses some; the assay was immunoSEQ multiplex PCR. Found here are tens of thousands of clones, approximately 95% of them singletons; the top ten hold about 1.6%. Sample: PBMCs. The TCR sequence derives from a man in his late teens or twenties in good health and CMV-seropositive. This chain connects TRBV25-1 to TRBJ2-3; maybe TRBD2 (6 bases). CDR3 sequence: CASSELERVNTDTQYF. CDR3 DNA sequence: TGTGCCAGCAGTGAGCTCGAGCGGGTAAACACAGATACGCAGTATTTT.